A single sample gave rise to the 27 T cell receptor beta chains below, sequenced in a study of cytomegalovirus exposure and HLA in healthy donors (TCRdb year 2017). To prepare the library, the immunoSEQ multiplex PCR assay was applied. The multiplex PCR relied on a mix of 60 forward primers for TCR Vbeta segments and 13 reverse primers for TCR Jbeta segments. What TCRdb holds here is the immuneACCESS table cut down to in-frame rearrangements. Part of the clones is not present; checked against another copy, under half of the missing clones reflect an unresolved V gene, and the others are unexplained. The sample table records 90,000 to 150,000 clones; 80% of these occur just once. 0.24% of the sample lies in the top ten. Sequenced input: PBMCs. The receptors derive from a man aged 50 to 60 in good health and CMV-seronegative.

This clone appeared once. The V call is TRBV28, the J call TRBJ2-3, with 8 bases matching TRBD1. The V and J ends lost 11 bases and 2 bases, in that order; junction bases with no gene match: 6. CDR1 and CDR2 (germline): MDHEN, SYDVKM. The CDR3 spans 13 residues. The CDR3: CAWRQGNTDTQYF. In nucleotides, the CDR3 is TGTGCCTGGCGACAGGGGAACACAGATACGCAGTATTTT.

As for this clone: Different DNA sequences within this sample yield the same CDR3. Written as DNA, the CDR3 is TGTGCCAGCAGCTTAGCGGGCGGGGGCAAGACCGCTTTCTTT. Its protein is CASSLAGGGKTAFF. This rearrangement joins TRBV7-2 to TRBJ1-1; D possibly corresponds to TRBD1 (6 bases). The ends were cut back, 0 bases at V and 11 bases at J, with 16 bases in the middle. Germline V gives CDR1 SGHTA, CDR2 FQGNSA. The CDR3 contains 14 residues. The entire variable domain, with the rest obtained from reference TRBV7-2 and TRBJ1-1, is as follows: GAGVSQSPSNKVTEKGKDVELRCDPISGHTALYWYRQSLGQGLEFLIYFQGNSAPDKSGLPSDRFSAERTGGSVSTLTIQRTQQEDSAVYLCASSLAGGGKTAFFGQGTRLTVV.

This clone was counted once. V is TRBV4-2 and J is TRBJ2-3, with 13 bases aligning to TRBD2. The CDR3 spans 17 residues. CDR1 is LGHNA, CDR2 YNFKEQ, per germline. Trimming removed 1 base from V and 4 bases from J; junction bases left unmatched: 5. The CDR3 protein is CASSQGGLAGAPDTQYF. The CDR3 DNA follows: TGTGCCAGCAGCCAAGGCGGACTAGCGGGAGCCCCAGATACGCAGTATTTT.

The J gene is TRBJ2-7, the V gene TRBV4-3; D gene uncertain. V shed 0 bases and J shed 9 bases, with 15 bases lying between them. This CDR3 contains 14 residues. Germline CDR1 is LGHNA and CDR2 is YSLEER. CDR3 protein: CASSQDLVVSVQYF. CDR3 bases: TGCGCCAGCAGCCAAGATCTGGTAGTAAGCGTGCAGTACTTC.

This clone was seen once. This rearrangement joins TRBV11-2 to TRBJ2-1, with D possibly being TRBD2 (6 bases). The CDR3 sequence is 17 residues long. Germline V gives CDR1 SGHAT, CDR2 FQNNGV. V dropped 1 base and J dropped 0 bases, with 13 bases sitting between them. Written as DNA, the CDR3 is TGTGCCAGCAGCTTAGTTTTCCGGGGGAGCTCCTACAATGAGCAGTTCTTC. Its protein is CASSLVFRGSSYNEQFF.

This chain joins TRBV5-1 and TRBJ2-2; D is possibly TRBD1 (6 bases). The CDR3 covers 13 residues. The V end lost 4 bases, the J end lost 7 bases, and 11 bases lay between the germline ends. The germline CDR1 and CDR2 sequences are SGHRS and YFSETQ. This chain's CDR3 is CASSPGHNGELFF. The CDR3, as DNA: TGCGCCAGCAGCCCGGGACATAACGGGGAGCTGTTTTTT.

The chain is built from TRBV7-2 and TRBJ2-7; no clear D gene. CDR1 is SGHTA and CDR2 is FQGNSA in the germline V gene. CDR3 length: 12 residues. Trimming removed 2 bases from V and 7 bases from J, with 9 bases in between. The CDR3 region has the DNA TGTGCCAGCAGCTTAAAACCTATGGAGCAGTACTTC. Protein sequence: CASSLKPMEQYF.

The rearrangement uses TRBV6-6 and TRBJ2-5, with 7 bases lining up with TRBD1. Germline V gene data show CDR1 as MNHNY and CDR2 as SVGAGI (reference sequence). This CDR3 contains 15 residues. V lost 2 bases and J lost 3; bases outside the gene matches: 6. The CDR3 sequence: CASSYPTGTEETQYF. The CDR3, as DNA: TGTGCCAGCAGTTACCCGACAGGGACGGAAGAGACCCAGTACTTC.

The gene calls are TRBV5-1 and TRBJ1-2; no clear D gene. The CDR3 has 16 residues. V was pared by 0 bases and J by 6 bases, with 18 bases between. Germline assignment: CDR1 SGHRS and CDR2 YFSETQ. The CDR3 reads CASSLARVRTGDGYTF. CDR3 sequence (DNA): TGCGCCAGCAGCTTGGCTCGTGTCAGAACCGGGGATGGCTACACCTTC.

V gene TRBV11-2 combines with J gene TRBJ2-5; 8 bases line up with TRBD2. Germline V gives CDR1 SGHAT, CDR2 FQNNGV. This CDR3 contains 17 residues. V trimming: 5 bases; J trimming: 4 bases; junction bases outside the gene matches: 15. The DNA of the CDR3 is TGTGCCAGCAGCCCTCGGGGGGGAGCGGGGTGGGGAGAGACCCAGTACTTC. Residues: CASSPRGGAGWGETQYF.

Points on this clone: Other nucleotide sequences from this sample produce the same CDR3. The rearrangement links TRBV4-3 to TRBJ1-1; no reliable D call. Germline assignment: CDR1 LGHNA and CDR2 YSLEER. Between the trimmed V and J ends, which lost 3 bases and 5 bases, there was a span of 10 bases. This CDR3 has 13 residues. CDR3 nucleotides: TGCGCCAGCAGCCAGGAGAGGTGGACTGAAGCTTTCTTT. Amino acids: CASSQERWTEAFF.

V gene TRBV27 combines with J gene TRBJ2-7; 7 nucleotides agree with TRBD1. The CDR3 consists of 14 residues. V was pared by 0 bases and J by 5 bases, with 4 bases of the junction left unmatched. The germline V gene has CDR1 MNHEY and CDR2 SMNVEV (reference sequence). CDR3 nucleotides: TGTGCCAGCAGTTTATCGGCAGGGGGACACGAGCAGTACTTC. Its protein is CASSLSAGGHEQYF.

The CDR3 DNA sequence: TGTGCCAGCAGCATATGGACAGGCTTCGACTACGAGCAGTACTTC. This sequence encodes CASSIWTGFDYEQYF. V usage is TRBV28 and J usage is TRBJ2-7, with TRBD1 matching 7 bases. Trimming removed 6 bases from V and 3 bases from J; junction bases left unmatched: 11. Per the germline V gene, CDR1 is MDHEN and CDR2 is SYDVKM. The CDR3 covers 15 residues.

The chain recombines TRBV4-2 with TRBJ2-3, with D possibly matching TRBD2 (5 bases). The V end lost 4 bases, the J end lost 1 base, and 18 bases lay between the germline ends. Germline V gene data show CDR1 as LGHNA and CDR2 as YNFKEQ. The CDR3 is 17 residues long. As DNA, the CDR3 is TGTGCCAGCAGCCCCAATCCGCGGGTGTGGGGCACAGATACGCAGTATTTT. It codes for CASSPNPRVWGTDTQYF.

This chain links TRBV5-4 with TRBJ2-2; TRBD2 matches at 15 bases. This CDR3 has 18 residues. Germline trimming cut 0 bases from V and 5 bases from J; bases unmatched to any gene: 5. CDR1 and CDR2 from the germline V gene are SGHNT and YYREEE (reference sequence). CDR3 sequence reads: CASSLAGLAGGSTGELFF. The DNA for the CDR3 is TGTGCCAGCAGCTTGGCGGGACTAGCGGGGGGTTCAACCGGGGAGCTGTTTTTT.

J is TRBJ2-7 and V is TRBV28, with D possibly being TRBD2 (5 bases). CDR1 and CDR2 from the germline V gene are MDHEN and SYDVKM. The CDR3 has 14 amino acids. V gave up 5 bases and J gave up 2 bases, with 13 bases separating them. The CDR3 bases are TGTGCCAGCAGTACCCTTGGACTTCCCTACGAGCAGTACTTC. Amino acids: CASSTLGLPYEQYF.

The chain combines TRBV30 with TRBJ1-1, with TRBD1 matching 8 bases. Germline values: CDR1 GTSNPN, CDR2 SVGIG (reference sequence). The CDR3 spans 14 residues. With 6 bases clipped from V and 0 bases from J, the junction kept 6 bases outside the gene matches. CDR3 in DNA: TGTGCCTGTCGCGGGGACAGGATGAACACTGAAGCTTTCTTT. Its translation is CACRGDRMNTEAFF.

The chain employs TRBV7-2 and TRBJ1-2, with 9 bases fitting TRBD1. The CDR3 spans 15 residues. The germline V gene has CDR1 SGHTA and CDR2 FQGNSA. J was trimmed by 4 bases and V by 1 base; bases with no gene match: 4. CDR3 loop: CASSLDPTGGYGYTF. The CDR3 region has the DNA TGTGCCAGCAGCTTAGATCCGACAGGGGGCTATGGCTACACCTTC.

The chain links TRBV4-3 to TRBJ2-3, with D perhaps TRBD2 (5 bases). The CDR3 sequence is 16 residues long. Trimming removed 0 bases from V and 5 bases from J, with 15 bases in between. Germline loops: CDR1 LGHNA, CDR2 YSLEER. Here the CDR3 DNA reads TGCGCCAGCAGCCAAGATGCCGTCCGGGGTGGAGATACGCAGTATTTT. This codes for CASSQDAVRGGDTQYF.

This chain links TRBV7-9 with TRBJ2-1, with 7 positions matching TRBD2. The V and J ends lost 2 bases and 0 bases, in that order; junction bases with no gene match: 7. CDR1 and CDR2 from the germline V gene are SEHNR and FQNEAQ (reference sequence). This CDR3 is 17 amino acids long. The CDR3 spells CASSLRPAGSSYNEQFF. As DNA, the CDR3 is TGTGCCAGCAGCTTAAGACCAGCGGGGAGCTCCTACAATGAGCAGTTCTTC.

V usage is TRBV25-1 and J usage is TRBJ2-5, with TRBD1 matching over 10 bases. Germline-derived CDR1 and CDR2 are MGHDK and SYGVNS. There are 14 residues in the CDR3. J gave up 5 bases and V 8 bases, and 8 bases lay outside the gene matches. In nucleotides, the CDR3 is TGTGCCAGCGGGTGGCTGGACAGGGGGGAGACCCAGTACTTC. It specifies CASGWLDRGETQYF.

The chain is built from TRBV28 and TRBJ2-6; D is unresolved. The V end lost 6 bases, the J end lost 0 bases, and 12 bases lay between the germline ends. Germline assignment: CDR1 MDHEN and CDR2 SYDVKM. This CDR3 comprises 16 residues. The CDR3 region has the DNA TGTGCCAGCAGCCAAAACCTCGGCTCTGGGGCCAACGTCCTGACTTTC. Its translation is CASSQNLGSGANVLTF.

The chain carries TRBV28 and TRBJ1-1, with D possibly TRBD1 on 5 matching bases. Trimming took 6 bases from V and 6 from J, leaving 20 bases between them. The CDR3 length is 15 residues. Germline V gene lookup returns CDR1 MDHEN and CDR2 SYDVKM. CDR3 sequence reads: CASSLGLLRSAEAFF. The DNA of the CDR3 is TGTGCCAGCAGCTTGGGACTTCTTCGGTCCGCTGAAGCTTTCTTT. Looking up the rest from reference TRBV28 and TRBJ1-1 gives the full variable domain: DVKVTQSSRYLVKRTGEKVFLECVQDMDHENMFWYRQDPGLGLRLIYFSYDVKMKEKGDIPEGYSVSREKKERFSLILESASTNQTSMYLCASSLGLLRSAEAFFGQGTRLTVV.

The V and J genes are TRBV5-5 and TRBJ1-5, with D possibly TRBD1 on 6 matching bases. Germline-derived CDR1 and CDR2 are SGHKS and YYEKEE (reference sequence). The CDR3 is 17 residues long. Trimming took 1 base from V and 1 from J, leaving 15 bases between them. CDR3 residues: CASSLSPGVGSNQPQHF. CDR3 nucleotide sequence: TGTGCCAGCAGCTTGAGCCCAGGGGTTGGGAGCAATCAGCCCCAGCATTTT.

The chain carries TRBV7-8 and TRBJ1-2; 7 bases line up with TRBD1. Looked up from germline, CDR1 is SGHVS and CDR2 is FQNEAQ. Losses at the gene ends were 0 bases for V and 5 bases for J; bases not matched to a gene: 3. The CDR3 consists of 14 residues. The CDR3 nucleotides are TGTGCCAGCAGCTTAGCGCCCAGGGGGTATGGCTACACCTTC. It is translated as CASSLAPRGYGYTF.

About this clone itself: Other DNA sequences from this sample encode an identical CDR3 as well. J is TRBJ1-5 and V is TRBV4-2; perhaps TRBD1 as D (5 bases). Germline CDR1 LGHNA, CDR2 YNFKEQ. The CDR3 is 15 residues long. With 3 bases removed from V and 2 bases from J, the gap between germline ends came to 11 bases. The CDR3 loop is CASSQVQGGNQPQHF. In DNA form, the CDR3 reads TGTGCCAGCAGCCAGGTACAAGGGGGCAATCAGCCCCAGCATTTT.

V gene TRBV28 combines with J gene TRBJ1-5, with D uncertain. V shed 3 bases and J shed 0 bases, with 6 bases lying between them. Germline V gives CDR1 MDHEN, CDR2 SYDVKM. CDR3 length: 14 amino acids. CDR3 nucleotides: TGTGCCAGCAGTTTCCCAGGTAGCAATCAGCCCCAGCATTTT. It yields the protein CASSFPGSNQPQHF.